The TCR beta chain under discussion was sequenced for a study of OX40 agonist ivuxolimab in advanced cancers. About the study: The patients received ivuxolimab by intravenous route every 2 weeks at 0.01 to 10 mg/kg.

Study findings and constraints: At 0.1 to 3.0 mg/kg and by week 6, clonal expansion occurred in CD4+ and CD8+ blood T cells. Antigen specificity was not determined for the expanded peripheral T cells.

This clone was seen just once. Its antigen is still unknown. Individuals having autoimmune disease history or systemic immunosuppression were not enrolled. Some clones are missing from TCRdb's copy, which holds only in-frame ones; the method was immunoSEQ multiplex PCR. This sample has approximately 72,000 clones, with 80% to 90% found just once. CDR1 is SGHRS, CDR2 YFSETQ, per germline. The CDR3 length is 15 residues. Unmatched junction bases numbered 5, after V lost 3 bases and J lost 6 bases. The J gene is TRBJ2-1, the V gene TRBV5-1; the match to TRBD1 covers 11 bases. The input for sequencing was CD4+ or CD8+ T cells sorted from blood, taken in a trial of the OX40 agonist ivuxolimab. This TCR came from an adult with an advanced solid tumor such as melanoma, head and neck, liver or kidney cancer. In nucleotides, the CDR3 is TGCGCCAGCAGCTCTGGACAGGGGGCTATCAATGAGCAGTTCTTC. Protein: CASSSGQGAINEQFF.